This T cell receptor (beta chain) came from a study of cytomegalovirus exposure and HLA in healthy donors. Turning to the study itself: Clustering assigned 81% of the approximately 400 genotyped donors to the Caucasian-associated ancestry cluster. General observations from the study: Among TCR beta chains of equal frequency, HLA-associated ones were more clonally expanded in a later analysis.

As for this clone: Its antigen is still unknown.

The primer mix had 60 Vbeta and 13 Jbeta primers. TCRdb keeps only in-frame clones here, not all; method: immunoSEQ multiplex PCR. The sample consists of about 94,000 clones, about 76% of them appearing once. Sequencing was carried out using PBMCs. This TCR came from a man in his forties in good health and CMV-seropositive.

DNA of the CDR3: TGCGCCAGCAGGGCCTTTCTCCCAGGGTCTGAGCAGTACTTC. Its translation: CASRAFLPGSEQYF. The chain links TRBV5-1 to TRBJ2-7; perhaps TRBD1 as D (5 bases). The CDR3 spans 14 residues. Trimming shortened V by 5 bases and J by 7 bases, and 19 bases separated the two germline ends. The V gene's germline CDR1 is SGHRS and CDR2 YFSETQ.